These T cell receptor beta chains were read from a single sample in a study of OX40 agonist ivuxolimab in advanced cancers. Clones were sequenced by immunoSEQ multiplex PCR, and TCRdb holds only the in-frame ones, with some missing. The profile shows fewer than 85,000 clones, around nine tenths of them singletons. The sample here was CD4+ or CD8+ T cells sorted from blood, taken in a trial of the OX40 agonist ivuxolimab. The receptors were sampled from an adult with an advanced solid tumor such as melanoma, head and neck, liver or kidney cancer. The CDR3 runs from the conserved cysteine through the conserved F or W. D genes are given only for firm matches. Clone sizes are given selectively: once, few, many, or a class where the clone is expanded.

j_gene,d_gene,abundance,v_gene,CDR3nt,CDR3aa
TRBJ2-5,NA,NA,TRBV7-2,TGTGCCAGCCAATCGGGGGGCCGGGGGGCCCAAGAGACCCAGTACTTC,CASQSGGRGAQETQYF
TRBJ1-6,NA,NA,TRBV7-2,TGTGCCAGCAGCTTATCAGGGGTCAGGCCACCCCTCCACTTT,CASSLSGVRPPLHF
TRBJ2-1,TRBD2,NA,TRBV18,TGTGCCAGCTCACCGACTAGCGGCTACAATGAGCAGTTCTTC,CASSPTSGYNEQFF
TRBJ1-4,NA,NA,TRBV30,TGTGCATGGGGGGGACGGTCTAATGAAAAACTGTTTTTT,CAWGGRSNEKLFF
TRBJ1-4,TRBD1,once,TRBV19,TGTGCCAGTAGTATGGACAGGGTGAATGAAAAACTGTTTTTT,CASSMDRVNEKLFF
TRBJ2-5,NA,NA,TRBV7-6,TGTGCCAGCAGCAGGGATTTAGGAGAGACCCAGTACTTC,CASSRDLGETQYF
TRBJ1-1,NA,NA,TRBV5-1,TGCGCCAGCAGCCGAGAGATATTGAACACTGAAGCTTTCTTT,CASSREILNTEAFF
TRBJ1-1,NA,few,TRBV18,TGTGCCAGCTCACCCGGCGTAAGCCCTGAAGCTTTCTTT,CASSPGVSPEAFF
TRBJ2-7,NA,NA,TRBV7-2,TGTGCCAGCAGCTTAGGGCCGGGGGCCACAACCTACGAGCAGTACTTC,CASSLGPGATTYEQYF
TRBJ2-3,NA,NA,TRBV5-6,TGTGCCAGCAGCCTCAGTAGCACAGATACGCAGTATTTT,CASSLSSTDTQYF
TRBJ2-5,NA,NA,TRBV7-8,TGTGCCAGCAGCTTAGCGCGAGTGTACCAAGAGACCCAGTACTTC,CASSLARVYQETQYF
TRBJ2-2,TRBD2,NA,TRBV19,TGTGCCAGTAGTATATCCCTCGGACTAGTGGGGACCGGGGAGCTGTTTTTT,CASSISLGLVGTGELFF
TRBJ2-2,TRBD1,NA,TRBV27,TGTGCCAGCAGGGACGGACAGGGTCGGTATGCCGGGGAGCTGTTTTTT,CASRDGQGRYAGELFF
TRBJ1-1,TRBD1,NA,TRBV10-3,TGTGCCATCAAAGGGACAGGGCTAACTGAAGCTTTCTTT,CAIKGTGLTEAFF
TRBJ2-3,NA,NA,TRBV7-9,TGTGCCAGCAGTCTCCGACAGGGCACAGATACGCAGTATTTT,CASSLRQGTDTQYF
TRBJ1-1,NA,NA,TRBV18,TGTGCCAGCTCACCAGGCATACCGAACACTGAAGCTTTCTTT,CASSPGIPNTEAFF
TRBJ1-1,NA,NA,TRBV19,TGTGCCAGTAGTATAGGTGGGAACACTGAAGCTTTCTTT,CASSIGGNTEAFF
TRBJ2-2,TRBD1,NA,TRBV18,TGTGCCAGCTCACCACGGACAGGAGATGCCGGGGAGCTGTTTTTT,CASSPRTGDAGELFF
TRBJ1-1,NA,NA,TRBV5-1,TGCGCCAGCAGCTTGGTAAAGGGGATAGCTTTCTTT,CASSLVKGIAFF
TRBJ2-1,TRBD1,NA,TRBV30,TGTGCCTGGAGTGTCCAACCTCGGGGGACAGGGGGCAGTGAGCAGTTCTTC,CAWSVQPRGTGGSEQFF
TRBJ2-1,NA,NA,TRBV6-6,TGTGCCAGCAGTTACTCCTCAGCGGTGGGGAGTGAGCAGTTCTTC,CASSYSSAVGSEQFF
TRBJ1-2,NA,NA,TRBV5-5,TGTGCCAGCAGCTTCGAGCAAGACTATGGCTACACCTTC,CASSFEQDYGYTF
TRBJ2-3,NA,NA,TRBV7-3,TGTGCCAGCAGCTTATCAGGCGGACCAGATACGCAGTATTTT,CASSLSGGPDTQYF
TRBJ2-7,NA,NA,TRBV18,TGTGCCAGCTCACCACGGGGCCGAATATACGAGCAGTACTTC,CASSPRGRIYEQYF
TRBJ2-5,NA,NA,TRBV19,TGTGCCAGTAACGGGGGCGGGGAGACCCAGTACTTC,CASNGGGETQYF
TRBJ2-1,NA,NA,TRBV10-3,TGTGCCATCAGTGAGACGCCCGCGTCTTCCGCCTACAATGAGCAGTTCTTC,CAISETPASSAYNEQFF
TRBJ2-1,TRBD2,NA,TRBV6-5,TGTGCCAGCAGACTTTCTAGCGGGGGATACAATGAGCAGTTCTTC,CASRLSSGGYNEQFF
TRBJ1-2,NA,NA,TRBV10-3,TGTGCCATCAGTGAGGGACAGTATGGCTACACCTTC,CAISEGQYGYTF